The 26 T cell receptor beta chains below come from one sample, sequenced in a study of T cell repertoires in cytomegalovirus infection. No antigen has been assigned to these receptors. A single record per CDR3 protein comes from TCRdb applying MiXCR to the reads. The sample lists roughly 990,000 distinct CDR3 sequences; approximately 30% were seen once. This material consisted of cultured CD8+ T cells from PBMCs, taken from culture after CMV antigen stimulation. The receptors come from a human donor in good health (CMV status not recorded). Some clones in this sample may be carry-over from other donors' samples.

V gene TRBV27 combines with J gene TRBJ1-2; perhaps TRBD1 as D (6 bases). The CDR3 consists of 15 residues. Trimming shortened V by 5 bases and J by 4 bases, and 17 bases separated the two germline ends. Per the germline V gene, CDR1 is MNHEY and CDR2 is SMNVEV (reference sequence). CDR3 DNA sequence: TGTGCCAGCAGTCCGGGGACACCGACCCCCTATGGCTACACCTTC. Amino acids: CASSPGTPTPYGYTF.

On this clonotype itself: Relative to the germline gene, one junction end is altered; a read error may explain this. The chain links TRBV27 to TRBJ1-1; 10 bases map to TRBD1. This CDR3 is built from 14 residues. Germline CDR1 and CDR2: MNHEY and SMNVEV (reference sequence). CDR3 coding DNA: TGTGTCAGCAGTCCGACAGGGGGCCTATTCAAAGCTTTCTTT. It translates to CVSSPTGGLFKAFF.

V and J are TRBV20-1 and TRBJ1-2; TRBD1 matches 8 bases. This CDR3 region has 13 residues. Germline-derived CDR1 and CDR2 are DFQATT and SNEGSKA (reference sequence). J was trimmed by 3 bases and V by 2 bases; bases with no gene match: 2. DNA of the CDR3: TGCAGTGCTAGATCAGGGGGCTACTATGGCTACACCTTC. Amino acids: CSARSGGYYGYTF.

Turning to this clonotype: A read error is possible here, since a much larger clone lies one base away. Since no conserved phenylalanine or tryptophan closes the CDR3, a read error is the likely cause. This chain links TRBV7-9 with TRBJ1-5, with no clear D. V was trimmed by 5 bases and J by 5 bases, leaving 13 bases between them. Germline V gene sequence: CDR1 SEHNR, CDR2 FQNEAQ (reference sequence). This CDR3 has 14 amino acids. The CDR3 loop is CASSQSTAHQPQHI. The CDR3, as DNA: TGTGCCAGCAGCCAATCGACGGCCCATCAGCCCCAGCATATT.

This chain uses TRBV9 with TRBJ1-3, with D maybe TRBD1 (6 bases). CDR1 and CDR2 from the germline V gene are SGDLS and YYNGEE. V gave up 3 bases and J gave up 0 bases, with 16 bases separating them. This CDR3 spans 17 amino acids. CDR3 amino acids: CASSGTGTMSSGNTIYF. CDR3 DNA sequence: TGTGCCAGCAGCGGCACCGGGACAATGAGCTCTGGAAACACCATATATTTT.

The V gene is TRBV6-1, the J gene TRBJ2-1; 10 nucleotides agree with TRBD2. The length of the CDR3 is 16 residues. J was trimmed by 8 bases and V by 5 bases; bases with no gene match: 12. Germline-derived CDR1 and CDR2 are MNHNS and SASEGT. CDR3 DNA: TGTGCCAGCAGTAAACGACCAAGCGGGGGGGCCGATGAGCAGTTCTTC. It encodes CASSKRPSGGADEQFF.

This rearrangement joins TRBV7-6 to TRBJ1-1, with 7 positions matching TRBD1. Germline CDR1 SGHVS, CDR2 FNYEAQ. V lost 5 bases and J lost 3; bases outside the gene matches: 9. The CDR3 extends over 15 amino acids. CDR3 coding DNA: TGTGCCAGCAGCGGAATGGGCCAGGGGGACACTGAAGCTTTCTTT. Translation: CASSGMGQGDTEAFF.

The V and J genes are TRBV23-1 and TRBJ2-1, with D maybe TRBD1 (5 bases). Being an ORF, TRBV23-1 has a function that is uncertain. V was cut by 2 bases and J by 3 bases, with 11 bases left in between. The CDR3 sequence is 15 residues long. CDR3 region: CASSQDRPYYNEQFF. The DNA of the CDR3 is TGCGCCAGCAGTCAAGACAGACCCTACTACAATGAGCAGTTCTTC.

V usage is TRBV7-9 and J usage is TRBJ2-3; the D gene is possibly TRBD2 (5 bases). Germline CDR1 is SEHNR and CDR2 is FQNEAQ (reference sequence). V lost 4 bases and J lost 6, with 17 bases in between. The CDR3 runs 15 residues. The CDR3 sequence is CASSSSGGRADTQYF. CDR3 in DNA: TGTGCCAGCAGCTCCTCTGGCGGGCGGGCGGATACGCAGTATTTT.

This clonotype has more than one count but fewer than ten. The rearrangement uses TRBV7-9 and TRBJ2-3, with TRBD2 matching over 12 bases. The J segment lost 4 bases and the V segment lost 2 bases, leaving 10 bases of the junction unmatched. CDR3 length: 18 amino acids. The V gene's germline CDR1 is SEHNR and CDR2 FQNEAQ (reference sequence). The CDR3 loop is CASSLSLAGGPGPDTQYF. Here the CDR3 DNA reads TGTGCCAGCAGCTTAAGTCTAGCGGGGGGGCCCGGCCCAGATACGCAGTATTTT.

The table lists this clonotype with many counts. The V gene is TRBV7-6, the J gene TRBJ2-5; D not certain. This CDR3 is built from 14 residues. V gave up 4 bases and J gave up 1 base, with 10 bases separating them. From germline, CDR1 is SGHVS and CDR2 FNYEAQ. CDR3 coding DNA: TGTGCCAGCAGCTCCCGACATCCCCAAGAGACCCAGTACTTC. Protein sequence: CASSSRHPQETQYF.

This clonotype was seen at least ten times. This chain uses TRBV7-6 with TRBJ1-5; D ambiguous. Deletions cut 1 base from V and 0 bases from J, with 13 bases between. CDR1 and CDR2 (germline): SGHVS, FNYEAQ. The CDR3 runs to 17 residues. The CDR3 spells CASSLVPIRGSNQPQHF. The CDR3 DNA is TGTGCCAGCAGCTTAGTTCCCATTCGGGGTAGCAATCAGCCCCAGCATTTT.

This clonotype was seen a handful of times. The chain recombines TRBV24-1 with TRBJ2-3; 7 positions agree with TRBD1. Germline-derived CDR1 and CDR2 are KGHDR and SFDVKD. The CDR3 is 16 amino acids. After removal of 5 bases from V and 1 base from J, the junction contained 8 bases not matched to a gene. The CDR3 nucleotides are TGTGCCACCAGTGGCACAGGGGCGTACGGCACAGATACGCAGTATTTT. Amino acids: CATSGTGAYGTDTQYF.

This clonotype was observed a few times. This chain's CDR3 is CASSHGTGDIQYF. CDR3 DNA: TGTGCCAGCAGCCACGGGACAGGGGACATTCAGTACTTC. This chain links TRBV12-3 or TRBV12-4 with TRBJ2-4, with 10 nucleotides matching TRBD1. This CDR3 has 13 residues. The V segment lost 6 bases and the J segment 8 bases; nucleotides outside the gene matches: 4.

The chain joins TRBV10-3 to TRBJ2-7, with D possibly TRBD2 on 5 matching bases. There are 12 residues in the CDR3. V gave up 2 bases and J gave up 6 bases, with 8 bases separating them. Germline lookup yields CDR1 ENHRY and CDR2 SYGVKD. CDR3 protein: CAISEGRPEQYF. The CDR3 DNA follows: TGTGCCATCAGTGAGGGGAGACCCGAGCAGTACTTC.

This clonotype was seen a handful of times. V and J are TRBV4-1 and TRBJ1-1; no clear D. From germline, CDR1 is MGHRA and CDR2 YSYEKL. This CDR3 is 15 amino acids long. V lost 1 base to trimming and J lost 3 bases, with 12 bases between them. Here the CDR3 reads CASSQGPGSDTEAFF. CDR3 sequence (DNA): TGCGCCAGCAGCCAAGGGCCGGGGAGTGACACTGAAGCTTTCTTT.

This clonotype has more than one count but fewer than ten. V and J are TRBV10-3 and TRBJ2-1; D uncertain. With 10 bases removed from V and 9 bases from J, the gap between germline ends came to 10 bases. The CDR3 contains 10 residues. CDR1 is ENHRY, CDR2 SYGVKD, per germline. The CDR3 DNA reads TGTGCCACAGCGACGCGTGAGCAGTTCTTC. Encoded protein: CATATREQFF.

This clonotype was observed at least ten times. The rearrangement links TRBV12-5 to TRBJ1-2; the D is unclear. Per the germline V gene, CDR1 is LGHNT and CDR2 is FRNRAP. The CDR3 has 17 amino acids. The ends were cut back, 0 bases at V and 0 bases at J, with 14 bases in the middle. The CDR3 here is CASGLVLETLANYGYTF. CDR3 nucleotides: TGTGCTAGTGGTTTGGTATTAGAAACATTAGCTAACTATGGCTACACCTTC.

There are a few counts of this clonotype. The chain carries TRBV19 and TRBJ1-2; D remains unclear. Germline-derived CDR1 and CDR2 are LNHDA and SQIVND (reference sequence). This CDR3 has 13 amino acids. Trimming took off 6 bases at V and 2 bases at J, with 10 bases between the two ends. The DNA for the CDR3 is TGTGCCAGTAGAGACTTGGGCAACTATGGCTACACCTTC. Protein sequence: CASRDLGNYGYTF.

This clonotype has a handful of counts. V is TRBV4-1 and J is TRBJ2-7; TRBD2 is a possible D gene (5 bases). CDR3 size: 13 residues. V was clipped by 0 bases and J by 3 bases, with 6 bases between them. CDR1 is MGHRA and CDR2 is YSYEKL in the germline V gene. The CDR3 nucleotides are TGCGCCAGCAGCCAAGAACGGGGCTACGAGCAGTACTTC. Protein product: CASSQERGYEQYF.

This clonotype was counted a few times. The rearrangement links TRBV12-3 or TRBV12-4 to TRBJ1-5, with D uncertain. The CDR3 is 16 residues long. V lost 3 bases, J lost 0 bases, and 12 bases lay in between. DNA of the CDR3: TGTGCCAGCAGTTTGGGCGGGCGGAATAGCAATCAGCCCCAGCATTTT. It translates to CASSLGGRNSNQPQHF.

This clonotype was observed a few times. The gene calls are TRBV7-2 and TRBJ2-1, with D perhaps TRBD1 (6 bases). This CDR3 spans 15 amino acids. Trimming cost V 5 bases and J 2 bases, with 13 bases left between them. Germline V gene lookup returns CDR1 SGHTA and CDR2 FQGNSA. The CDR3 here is CASSDRDTTYNEQFF. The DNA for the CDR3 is TGTGCCAGCAGCGACCGGGACACAACCTACAATGAGCAGTTCTTC.

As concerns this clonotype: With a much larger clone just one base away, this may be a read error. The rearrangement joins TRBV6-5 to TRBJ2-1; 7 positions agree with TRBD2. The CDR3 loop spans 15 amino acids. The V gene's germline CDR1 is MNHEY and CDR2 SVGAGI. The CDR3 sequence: CASSWGGDGYNKQFF. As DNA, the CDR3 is TGTGCCAGCAGTTGGGGGGGGGATGGGTACAATAAGCAGTTCTTC.

The CDR3 nucleotides read TGTGCCAGCAGTGAATATAGATGGGGGGTGAAGGGGCTGAAATCAGAACAACTGTTTTTT. Its translation is CASSEYRWGVKGLKSEQLFF. The chain employs TRBV25-1 and TRBJ1-4, with a weak D call TRBD1 (5 bases). This CDR3 has 20 residues. In germline, CDR1 is MGHDK, CDR2 SYGVNS. The ends were cut back, 0 bases at V and 12 bases at J, with 32 bases in the middle.

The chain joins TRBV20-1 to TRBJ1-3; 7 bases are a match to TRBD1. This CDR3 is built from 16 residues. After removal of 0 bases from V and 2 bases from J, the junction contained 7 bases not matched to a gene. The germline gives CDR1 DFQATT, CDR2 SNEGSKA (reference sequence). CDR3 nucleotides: TGCAGTGCTAGAGAACCAGGACAGGTGGCTGGAAACACCATATATTTT. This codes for CSAREPGQVAGNTIYF.

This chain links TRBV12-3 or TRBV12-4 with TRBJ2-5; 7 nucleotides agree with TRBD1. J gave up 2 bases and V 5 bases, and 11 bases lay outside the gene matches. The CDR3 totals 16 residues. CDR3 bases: TGTGCCAGCAGTCCCTTCGACAGGGAAAATCAAGAGACCCAGTACTTC. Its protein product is CASSPFDRENQETQYF.